This T cell receptor beta chain comes out of a study of early T cells in non-severe SARS-CoV-2 infection. This clonotype appeared many times. V was clipped by 6 bases and J by 0 bases; unmatched bases: 3. The length of the CDR3 is 15 residues. Germline assignment: CDR1 MDHEN and CDR2 SYDVKM. MiXCR was run by TCRdb on the 5' RACE reads, yielding one entry per CDR3 protein. The table has roughly 29,000 distinct CDR3 sequences, roughly 5.4% seen once. The sample taken for sequencing was whole blood. This clonotype was obtained from an adult who was a healthcare worker with PCR-confirmed SARS-CoV-2 infection or an uninfected control (not recorded which). This rearrangement joins TRBV28 to TRBJ2-1, with TRBD1 identical over 9 bases. CDR3 sequence (DNA): TGTGCCAGCAGCCAGACAGGGGGCTCCTACAATGAGCAGTTCTTC. Encoded protein: CASSQTGGSYNEQFF.